This T cell receptor (beta chain) derives from a study of blood T cell repertoires in COVID-19. About the study: Some COVID-19 samples were acute and others convalescent; all came from the United States, Italy and Spain.

V was shortened by 6 bases and J by 0 bases, with 14 bases between the two germline ends. The CDR3 is 15 residues long. CDR1 is MNHEY, CDR2 SVGAGI, per germline. The method was immunoSEQ multiplex PCR; TCRdb's version includes in-frame clones alone and lacks a portion of them. Here the sample spans some 300,000 clones, about 90% being singletons. Enrollment of patients from Seattle took place during active infection, with longitudinal follow-up. This clonotype originated in a woman aged 25-40 years with COVID-19, enrolled during active disease. Sequenced material: peripheral blood. The chain couples TRBV6-5 to TRBJ1-1; TRBD1 is a possible D gene (5 bases). DNA of the CDR3: TGTGCCAGCAGATTGGCGGGGCGGTTGAACACTGAAGCTTTCTTT. Residues: CASRLAGRLNTEAFF.